This entry describes one T cell receptor beta chain. What antigen it recognizes has not been identified. Base qualities are not at hand, and no much larger clone is one base apart. These data are taken from a study of blood T cells in healthy people across ages (dated by TCRdb to the mid-2010s). Some background on the complete study: In model experiments, template switching captured about one uniquely barcoded TCR beta cDNA molecule for every two T cells. Using deep sequencing normalized with unique cDNA molecular identifiers, the study measured how TCR beta repertoire diversity changes with age. Four age groups were formed from the donors: young (average 16 years), middle-aged (approximately 39), aged (about 62) and long-lived (82). Donors of different ages were randomly distributed across sequencing lanes to avoid experimental bias. The study analyzed two additional independent replicas of 1 million unique cDNA reads from the same blood draw for two donors, one aged 18 to 30 and one aged 80 or older. General findings and caveats noted by the study authors: Compared with the aged group, more naive CD4+ T cells, fewer expanded clones and increased TCR diversity were shown by the long-lived group, suggesting age selection. Because the CMV infection status of the donors was unknown, age-related changes in expanded clonotypes may potentially have been confounded. Estimates of total diversity based on one million sequenced T cells were regarded as lower bounds and as underestimates. Observed TCR beta diversity per million T cells fell roughly linearly with age, and a significant reduction was already apparent by age roughly 41. Observed TCR beta diversity correlated strongly with the percentage of naive T cells measured by flow cytometry. Since profiling was done on bulk unsorted PBMCs, naive and antigen-experienced compartments could not be conclusively compared.

Systemically healthy Caucasian individuals from Russia, some 38 in total and aged about 6 to 100 years, were included as donors. Each donor gave roughly 9 milliliters of peripheral blood, drawn into EDTA-treated Vacutainer tubes. PBMCs were isolated by Ficoll-Paque density-gradient centrifugation, with at least 7 million obtained per sample. Total RNA, at least 6 micrograms per sample, was extracted from PBMCs with Trizol reagent. For every donor, flow cytometry on a PBMC aliquot measured the percentage of naive CD45RAhigh/CD27high T cells. CDR1 and CDR2 were assigned from the germline V gene as SGHRS and YFSETQ. CDR3 length: 16 amino acids, cysteine to phenylalanine. Only the CDR3 DNA stays, 48 bases, in frame from base 1. Trimmed from V: 4 bases; trimmed from J: 2 bases; junction bases lacking a gene match: 8. Libraries were constructed by 5' RACE. A second roughly 6 to 12 cycle PCR used a sample-barcoded 5' primer and a J-beta primer mix. Each TCR beta cDNA molecule received a unique molecular identifier from a template-switch 5' adaptor carrying 12 random nucleotides. Each sample yielded at least 3 million CDR3-containing paired-end reads. First-strand cDNA was synthesized from all RNA with the Mint cDNA synthesis kit, primed by a TRBC-specific oligonucleotide. All cDNA was treated with uracil-DNA glycosylase and then went through a first 18-cycle PCR with the universal primers M1SS and BC2_uni_R. As for the authors' bioinformatics: Normalization of each sample was performed by random selection of 1 million high-quality reads, each carrying a distinct molecular identifier. Instead of being binned into consensus sequences, reads that shared molecular identifiers were thrown out. CDR3 identification, clonotype clustering and error correction used MiTCR with a Q25 quality threshold and the strictest error-elimination algorithm. A nonparametric unseen species model using Euler transformation provided a lower-bound estimate of total TCR beta diversity. TCRdb reran the public reads through fastp at Q25 and MiXCR, keeping productive beta chains. One record per CDR3 amino acid sequence lists the most common genes and DNA. These V and J calls are TCRdb output, not the study's own analysis. This sample lists roughly 1.9 million distinct CDR3 sequences; around 42% were detected once. The top ten clones comprise more than 20% of the sample.

This receptor was identified in a human donor in good health. Sequenced: blood. The chain uses TRBV5-1 and TRBJ2-3; the central 9 bases match TRBD2. The DNA reads TGCGCCAGCAGCGCAAATAGCGGGGGAGACACAGATACGCAGTATTTT. Its protein is CASSANSGGDTDTQYF.